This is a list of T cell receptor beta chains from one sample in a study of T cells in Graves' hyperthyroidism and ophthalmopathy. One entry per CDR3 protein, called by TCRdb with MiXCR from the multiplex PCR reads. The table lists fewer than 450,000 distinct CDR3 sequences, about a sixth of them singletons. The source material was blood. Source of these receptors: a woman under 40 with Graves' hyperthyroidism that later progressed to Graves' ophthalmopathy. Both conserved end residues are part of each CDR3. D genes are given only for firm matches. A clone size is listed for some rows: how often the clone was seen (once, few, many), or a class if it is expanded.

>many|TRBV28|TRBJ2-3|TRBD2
CASSFSLAGDIADTQYF
TGTGCCAGCAGTTTTTCTCTAGCGGGGGACATTGCAGATACGCAGTATTTT
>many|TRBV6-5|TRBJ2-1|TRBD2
CASSYSGLATLYNEQFF
TGTGCCAGCAGTTACTCGGGACTAGCGACCCTCTACAATGAGCAGTTCTTC
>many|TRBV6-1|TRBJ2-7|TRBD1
CASRFRDSPTYEQYF
TGTGCCAGCAGGTTCCGGGACAGCCCTACCTACGAGCAGTACTTC
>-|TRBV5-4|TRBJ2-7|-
CASSQPSGGTTLSYEQYF
TGTGCCAGCAGCCAGCCCTCTGGGGGAACTACTCTCTCCTACGAGCAGTACTTC
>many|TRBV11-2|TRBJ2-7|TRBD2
CASSVTSGGSYEQYF
TGTGCCAGCAGCGTAACTAGCGGGGGCTCCTACGAGCAGTACTTC
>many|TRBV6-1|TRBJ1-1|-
CASREQGGTEAFF
TGTGCCAGCAGGGAACAGGGTGGAACTGAAGCTTTCTTT
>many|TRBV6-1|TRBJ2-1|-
CASLKGGGGNEQFF
TGTGCCAGCCTAAAAGGCGGAGGGGGCAATGAGCAGTTCTTC
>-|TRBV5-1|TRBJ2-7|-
CASSAGGTGREQYF
TGCGCCAGCAGCGCTGGTGGCACCGGGCGCGAGCAGTACTTC
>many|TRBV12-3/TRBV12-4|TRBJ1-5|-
CASSLQGVRNQPQHF
TGTGCCAGCAGTTTACAGGGAGTTCGGAATCAGCCCCAGCATTTT
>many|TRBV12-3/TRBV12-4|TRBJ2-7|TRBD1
CASRQGAGEQYF
TGTGCCAGCAGACAGGGGGCGGGCGAGCAGTACTTC
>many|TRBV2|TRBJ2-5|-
CASGKQGPLETQYF
TGTGCCAGTGGAAAACAGGGTCCTCTCGAGACCCAGTACTTC
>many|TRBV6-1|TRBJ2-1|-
CASQEVRFNEQFF
TGTGCCAGCCAGGAGGTTAGATTCAATGAGCAGTTCTTC
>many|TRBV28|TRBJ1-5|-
CASTTGTGSNQPQHF
TGTGCCAGCACCACCGGGACCGGGAGCAATCAGCCCCAGCATTTT
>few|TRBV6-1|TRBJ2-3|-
CASSEAHTDTQYF
TGTGCCAGCAGTGAAGCTCACACGGATACGCAGTATTTT
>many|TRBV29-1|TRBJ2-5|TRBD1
CSVDKPGQGYQETQYF
TGCAGCGTTGACAAACCGGGACAGGGGTACCAAGAGACCCAGTACTTC
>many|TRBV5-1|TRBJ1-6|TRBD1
CASSQTGEHSPLHF
TGCGCCAGCAGCCAGACAGGGGAGCATTCACCCCTCCACTTT
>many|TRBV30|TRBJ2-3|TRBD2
CAWSDRTSFSTDTQYF
TGTGCCTGGAGTGACCGGACTAGCTTTAGCACAGATACGCAGTATTTT
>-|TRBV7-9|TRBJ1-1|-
CASNLPLGRRGTEAFF
TGTGCCAGCAACCTTCCCCTGGGTCGGAGGGGCACTGAAGCTTTCTTT
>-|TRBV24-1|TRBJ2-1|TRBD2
CATSDDGGLAGGHNEQFF
TGTGCCACCAGTGACGATGGGGGACTAGCGGGAGGGCACAATGAGCAGTTCTTC
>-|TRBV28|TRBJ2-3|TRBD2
CASSLFELAADTQYF
TGTGCCAGCAGTTTATTTGAACTAGCGGCAGATACGCAGTATTTT
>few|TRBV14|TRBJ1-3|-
CASSHGAGNTIHF
TGTGCCAGCAGCCATGGGGCTGGAAACACCATACATTTT
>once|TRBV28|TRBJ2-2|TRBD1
CTSSPGQGFGGELFF
TGTACCAGCAGCCCGGGACAGGGCTTTGGCGGGGAGCTGTTTTTT
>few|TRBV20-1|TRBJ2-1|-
CSARDGQFYNEQFF
TGCAGTGCTAGAGATGGGCAGTTCTACAATGAGCAGTTCTTC
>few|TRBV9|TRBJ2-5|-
CASSVGPSKETQYF
TGTGCCAGCAGCGTAGGTCCATCCAAAGAGACCCAGTACTTC
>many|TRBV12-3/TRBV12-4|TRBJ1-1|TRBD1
CASTPTGQGITEAFF
TGTGCCAGCACCCCTACGGGACAGGGAATCACTGAAGCTTTCTTT
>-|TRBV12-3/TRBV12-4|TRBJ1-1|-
CASSPPPFEAFF
TGTGCCAGCAGTCCACCCCCTTTTGAAGCTTTCTTT
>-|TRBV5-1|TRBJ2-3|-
CASSADPAAQYF
TGCGCCAGCAGCGCCGACCCCGCGGCGCAGTATTTT
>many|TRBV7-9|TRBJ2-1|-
CASSYNMRTEQFF
TGTGCCAGCAGTTACAACATGAGGACTGAGCAGTTCTTC
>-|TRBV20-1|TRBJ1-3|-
CSADPAASSGNTIYF
TGCAGTGCCGACCCCGCGGCTTCCTCTGGAAACACCATATATTTT
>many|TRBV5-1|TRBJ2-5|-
CASKAEGKETQYF
TGCGCCAGCAAGGCCGAGGGAAAAGAGACCCAGTACTTC
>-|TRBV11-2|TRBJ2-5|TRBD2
CASSLVAGEWTQYF
TGTGCCAGCAGCTTAGTAGCGGGAGAATGGACCCAGTACTTC
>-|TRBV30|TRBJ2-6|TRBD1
CAWSEAGGSGANVLTF
TGTGCCTGGAGTGAGGCAGGGGGAAGTGGGGCCAACGTCCTGACTTTC
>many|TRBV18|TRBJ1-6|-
CASSPSYNSPLHF
TGTGCCAGCTCACCGTCCTATAATTCACCCCTCCACTTT
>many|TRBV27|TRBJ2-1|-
CATKGGFSYNEQFF
TGTGCCACCAAAGGAGGGTTTTCCTACAATGAGCAGTTCTTC
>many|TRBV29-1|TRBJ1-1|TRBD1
CSVGGDRGNSRTEAFF
TGCAGCGTTGGTGGGGACAGGGGGAACTCGAGAACTGAAGCTTTCTTT
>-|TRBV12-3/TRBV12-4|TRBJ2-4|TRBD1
CASSFMDRGWPNIQYF
TGTGCCAGCAGTTTTATGGACAGGGGATGGCCAAACATTCAGTACTTC
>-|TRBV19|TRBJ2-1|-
CASSTRTVPEQFF
TGTGCCAGTAGTACCCGGACGGTTCCTGAGCAGTTCTTC
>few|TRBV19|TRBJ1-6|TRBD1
CASSMGQSNSPLHF
TGTGCCAGTAGTATGGGACAGTCGAATTCACCCCTCCACTTT
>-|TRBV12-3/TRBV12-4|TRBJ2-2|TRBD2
CASSYPSGGHGELFF
TGTGCCAGCAGTTACCCTAGCGGGGGCCACGGGGAGCTGTTTTTT
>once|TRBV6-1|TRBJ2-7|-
CASSDPLSGRAYEQYF
TGTGCCAGCAGTGATCCCCTATCGGGCCGAGCCTACGAGCAGTACTTC
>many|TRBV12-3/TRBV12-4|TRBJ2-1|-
CASSLKGSSYNEQFF
TGTGCCAGCAGTTTAAAGGGGAGCTCCTACAATGAGCAGTTCTTC
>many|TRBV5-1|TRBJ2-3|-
CASNWGAGLRDTQYF
TGCGCCAGCAACTGGGGGGCAGGGCTTAGAGATACGCAGTATTTT
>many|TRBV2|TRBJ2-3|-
CASQESDTQYF
TGTGCCAGTCAGGAGAGCGATACGCAGTATTTT
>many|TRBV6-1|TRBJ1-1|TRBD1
CASRAGTVLNTEAFF
TGTGCCAGCAGAGCCGGGACAGTCCTGAACACTGAAGCTTTCTTT
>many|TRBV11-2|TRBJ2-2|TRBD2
CASSLVVAGTGELFF
TGTGCCAGCAGCTTAGTTGTAGCGGGAACCGGGGAGCTGTTTTTT
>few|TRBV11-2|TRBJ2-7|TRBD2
CASSLMGLAGGLTEEQYF
TGTGCCAGCAGCTTGATGGGACTAGCGGGAGGGCTTACCGAGGAGCAGTACTTC
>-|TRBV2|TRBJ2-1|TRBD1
CASSERQGADNEQFF
TGTGCCAGCAGTGAAAGGCAGGGGGCGGACAATGAGCAGTTCTTC
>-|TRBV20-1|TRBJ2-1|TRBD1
CSTTTGAGYNEQFF
TGCAGTACAACGACAGGGGCTGGGTACAATGAGCAGTTCTTC
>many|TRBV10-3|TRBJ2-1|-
CAISGSGEQFF
TGTGCCATCTCAGGCTCTGGTGAGCAGTTCTTC
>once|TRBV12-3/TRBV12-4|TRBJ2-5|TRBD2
CASSFRAGGEQETQYF
TGTGCCAGCAGTTTTCGGGCGGGGGGCGAACAAGAGACCCAGTACTTC
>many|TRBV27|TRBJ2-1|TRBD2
CASSSGTSGLYNEQFF
TGTGCCAGCAGTTCGGGAACTAGCGGACTCTACAATGAGCAGTTCTTC
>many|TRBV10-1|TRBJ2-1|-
CASSESYGRVEQFF
TGCGCCAGCAGTGAGTCATATGGACGGGTTGAGCAGTTCTTC